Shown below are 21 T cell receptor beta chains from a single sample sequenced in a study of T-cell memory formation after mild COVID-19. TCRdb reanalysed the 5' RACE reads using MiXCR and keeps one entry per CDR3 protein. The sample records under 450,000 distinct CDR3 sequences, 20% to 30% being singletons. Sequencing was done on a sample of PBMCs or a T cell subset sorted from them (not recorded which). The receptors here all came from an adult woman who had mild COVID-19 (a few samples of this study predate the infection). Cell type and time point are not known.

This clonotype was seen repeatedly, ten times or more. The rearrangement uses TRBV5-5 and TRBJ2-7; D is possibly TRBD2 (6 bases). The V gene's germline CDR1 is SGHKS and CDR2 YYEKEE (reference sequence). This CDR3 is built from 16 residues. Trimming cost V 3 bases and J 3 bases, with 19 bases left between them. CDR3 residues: CASSSLEGIRLYEQYF. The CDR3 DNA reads TGTGCCAGCAGCTCGTTGGAGGGAATCCGCCTCTACGAGCAGTACTTC. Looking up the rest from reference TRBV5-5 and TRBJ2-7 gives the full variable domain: DAGVTQSPTHLIKTRGQQVTLRCSPISGHKSVSWYQQVLGQGPQFIFQYYEKEERGRGNFPDRFSARQFPNYSSELNVNALLLGDSALYLCASSSLEGIRLYEQYFGPGTRLTVT.

The CDR3 reads CASSLVGQRSYEQYF. CDR3 nucleotide sequence: TGTGCCAGCAGCTTAGTAGGACAACGCTCCTACGAGCAGTACTTC. The chain joins TRBV7-3 to TRBJ2-7; possible D gene TRBD1, 5 bases. The CDR3 sequence is 15 residues long. Trimming took 2 bases from V and 0 from J, leaving 11 bases between them. CDR1 SGHTA and CDR2 FQGTGA come from the germline V gene.

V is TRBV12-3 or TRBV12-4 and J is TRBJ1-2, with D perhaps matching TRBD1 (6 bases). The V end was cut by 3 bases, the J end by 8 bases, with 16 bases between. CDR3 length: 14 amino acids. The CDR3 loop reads CASSFEQGLGGYTF. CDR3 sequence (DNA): TGTGCCAGCAGTTTTGAACAGGGTTTGGGCGGCTACACCTTC.

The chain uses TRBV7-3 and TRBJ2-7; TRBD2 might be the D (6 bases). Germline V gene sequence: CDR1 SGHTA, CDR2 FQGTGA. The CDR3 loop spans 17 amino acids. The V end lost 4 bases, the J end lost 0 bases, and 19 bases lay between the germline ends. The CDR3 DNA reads TGTGCCAGCAGCTCATCGCTGGGGGGTCCTAGCTCCTACGAGCAGTACTTC. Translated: CASSSSLGGPSSYEQYF.

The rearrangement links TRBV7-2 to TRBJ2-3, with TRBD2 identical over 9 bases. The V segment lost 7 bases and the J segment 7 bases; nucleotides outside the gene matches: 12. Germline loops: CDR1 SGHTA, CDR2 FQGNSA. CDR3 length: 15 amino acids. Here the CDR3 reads CASTAGGGGPNTQYF. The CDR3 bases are TGTGCCAGCACCGCGGGAGGGGGAGGGCCCAATACGCAGTATTTT.

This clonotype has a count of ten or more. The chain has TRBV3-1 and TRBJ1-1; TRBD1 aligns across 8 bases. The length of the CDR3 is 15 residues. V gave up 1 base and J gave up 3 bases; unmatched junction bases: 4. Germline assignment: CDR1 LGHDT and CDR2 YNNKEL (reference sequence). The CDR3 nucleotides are TGTGCCAGCAGCCAAGCGAGGACAGGGTACACTGAAGCTTTCTTT. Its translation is CASSQARTGYTEAFF.

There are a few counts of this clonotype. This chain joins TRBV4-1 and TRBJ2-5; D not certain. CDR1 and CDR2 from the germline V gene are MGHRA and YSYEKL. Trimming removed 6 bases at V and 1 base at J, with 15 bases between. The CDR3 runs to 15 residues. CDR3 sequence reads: CASRKILAPQETQYF. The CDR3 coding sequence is TGCGCCAGCAGAAAAATACTGGCACCCCAAGAGACCCAGTACTTC.

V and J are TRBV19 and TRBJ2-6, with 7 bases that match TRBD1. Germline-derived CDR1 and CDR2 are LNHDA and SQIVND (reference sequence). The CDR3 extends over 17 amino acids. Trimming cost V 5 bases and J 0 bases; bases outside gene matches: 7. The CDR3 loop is CASSVDRSSSGANVLTF. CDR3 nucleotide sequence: TGTGCCAGTAGTGTGGACAGGTCATCCTCTGGGGCCAACGTCCTGACTTTC.

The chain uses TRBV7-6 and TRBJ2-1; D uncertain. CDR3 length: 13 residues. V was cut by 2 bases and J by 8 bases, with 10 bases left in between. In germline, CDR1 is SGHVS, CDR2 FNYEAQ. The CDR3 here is CASSLSWQDEQFF. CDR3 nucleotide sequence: TGTGCCAGCAGCTTATCGTGGCAGGATGAGCAGTTCTTC.

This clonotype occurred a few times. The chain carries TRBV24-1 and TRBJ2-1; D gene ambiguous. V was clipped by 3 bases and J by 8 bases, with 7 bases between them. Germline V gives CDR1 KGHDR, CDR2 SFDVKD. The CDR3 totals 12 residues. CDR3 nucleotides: TGTGCCACCAGTGATGGGTTACATGAGCAGTTCTTC. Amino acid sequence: CATSDGLHEQFF.

CDR3 sequence reads: CASSEYGRGETQYF. CDR3 nucleotide sequence: TGTGCCAGCAGTGAATATGGCAGGGGAGAGACCCAGTACTTC. This sequence joins TRBV25-1 and TRBJ2-5; a possible D gene is TRBD1 (6 bases). V was trimmed by 0 bases and J by 4 bases, leaving 9 bases between them. The CDR3 contains 14 residues. Germline-derived CDR1 and CDR2 are MGHDK and SYGVNS.

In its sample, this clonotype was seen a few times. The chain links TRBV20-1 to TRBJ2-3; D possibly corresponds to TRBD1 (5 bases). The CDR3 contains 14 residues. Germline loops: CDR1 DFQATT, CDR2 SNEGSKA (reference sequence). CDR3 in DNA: TGCAGAGTCTATTCAGGGTCTAGCACAGATACGCAGTATTTT. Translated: CRVYSGSSTDTQYF.

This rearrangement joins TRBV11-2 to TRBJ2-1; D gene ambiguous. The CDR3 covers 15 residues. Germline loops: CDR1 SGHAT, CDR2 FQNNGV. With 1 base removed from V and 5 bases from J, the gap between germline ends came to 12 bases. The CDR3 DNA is TGTGCCAGCAGCTTAGGTTCTATTCTAAACAATGAGCAGTTCTTC. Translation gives CASSLGSILNNEQFF. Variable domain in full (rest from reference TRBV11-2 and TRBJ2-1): EAGVAQSPRYKIIEKRQSVAFWCNPISGHATLYWYQQILGQGPKLLIQFQNNGVVDDSQLPKDRFSAERLKGVDSTLKIQPAKLEDSAVYLCASSLGSILNNEQFFGPGTRLTVL.

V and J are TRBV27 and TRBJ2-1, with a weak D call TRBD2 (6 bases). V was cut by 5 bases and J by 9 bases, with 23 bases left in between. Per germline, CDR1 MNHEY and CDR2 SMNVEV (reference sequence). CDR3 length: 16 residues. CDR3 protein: CASSPGLLARGGEQFF. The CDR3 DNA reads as TGTGCCAGCAGTCCCGGGTTACTAGCTAGAGGTGGTGAGCAGTTCTTC.

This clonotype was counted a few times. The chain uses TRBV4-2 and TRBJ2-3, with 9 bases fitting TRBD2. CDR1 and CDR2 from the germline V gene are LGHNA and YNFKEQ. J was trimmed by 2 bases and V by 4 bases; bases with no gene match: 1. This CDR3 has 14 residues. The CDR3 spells CASSRGLATDTQYF. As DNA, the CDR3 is TGTGCCAGCAGCCGGGGACTAGCCACAGATACGCAGTATTTT.

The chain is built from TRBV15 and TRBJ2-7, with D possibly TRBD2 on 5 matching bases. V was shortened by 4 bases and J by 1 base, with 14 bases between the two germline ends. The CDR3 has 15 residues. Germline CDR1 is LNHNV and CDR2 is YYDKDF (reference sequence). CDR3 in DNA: TGTGCCACCAGCATGGTGTCTCGGGGATCCTACGAGCAGTACTTC. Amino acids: CATSMVSRGSYEQYF.

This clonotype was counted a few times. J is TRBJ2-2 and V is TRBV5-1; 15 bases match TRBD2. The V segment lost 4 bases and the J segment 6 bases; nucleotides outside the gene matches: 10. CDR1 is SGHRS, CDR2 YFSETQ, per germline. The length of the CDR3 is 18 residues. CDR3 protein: CASSTWTSGGALAGELFF. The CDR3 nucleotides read TGCGCCAGCAGCACCTGGACTAGCGGGGGGGCCTTGGCCGGGGAGCTGTTTTTT.

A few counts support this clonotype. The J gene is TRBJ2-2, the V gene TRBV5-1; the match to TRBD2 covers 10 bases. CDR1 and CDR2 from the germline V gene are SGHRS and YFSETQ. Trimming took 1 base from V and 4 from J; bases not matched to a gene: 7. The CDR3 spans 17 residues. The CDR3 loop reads CASSLHPSGRATGELFF. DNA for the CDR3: TGCGCCAGCAGCTTGCACCCGAGCGGGAGGGCCACCGGGGAGCTGTTTTTT.

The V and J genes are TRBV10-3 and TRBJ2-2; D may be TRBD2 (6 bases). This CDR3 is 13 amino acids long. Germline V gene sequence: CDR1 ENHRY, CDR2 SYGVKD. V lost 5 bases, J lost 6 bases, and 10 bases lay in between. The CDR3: CAISPTGAGELFF. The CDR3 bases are TGTGCCATCAGTCCTACGGGGGCCGGGGAGCTGTTTTTT.

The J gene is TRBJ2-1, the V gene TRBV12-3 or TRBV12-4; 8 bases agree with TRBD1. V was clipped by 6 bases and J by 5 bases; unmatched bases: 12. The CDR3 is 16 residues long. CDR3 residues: CASRNTRQGRNNEQFF. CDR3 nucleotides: TGTGCCAGCAGGAATACCAGACAGGGGCGGAACAATGAGCAGTTCTTC.

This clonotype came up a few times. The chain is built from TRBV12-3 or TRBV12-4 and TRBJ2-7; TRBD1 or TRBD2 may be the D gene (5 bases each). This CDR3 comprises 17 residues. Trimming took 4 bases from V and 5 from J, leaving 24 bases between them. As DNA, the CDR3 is TGTGCCAGCAGTTCTAACCGGGGCCAAAGGTCGCGGAACGAGCAGTACTTC. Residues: CASSSNRGQRSRNEQYF.